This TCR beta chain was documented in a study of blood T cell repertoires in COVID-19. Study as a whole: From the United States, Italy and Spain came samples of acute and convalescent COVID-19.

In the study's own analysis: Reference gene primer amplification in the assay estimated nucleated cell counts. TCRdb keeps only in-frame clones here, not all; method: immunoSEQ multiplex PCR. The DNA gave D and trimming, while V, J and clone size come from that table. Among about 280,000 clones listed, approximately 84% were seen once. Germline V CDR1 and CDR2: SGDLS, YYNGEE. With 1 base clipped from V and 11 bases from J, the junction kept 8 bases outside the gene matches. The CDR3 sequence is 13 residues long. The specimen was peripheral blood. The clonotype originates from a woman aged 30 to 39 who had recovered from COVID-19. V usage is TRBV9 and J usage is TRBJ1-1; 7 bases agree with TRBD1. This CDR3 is CASSVTQQGSAFF. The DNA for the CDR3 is TGTGCCAGCAGCGTAACTCAACAGGGGAGTGCTTTCTTT. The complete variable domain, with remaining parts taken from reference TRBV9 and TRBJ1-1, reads DSGVTQTPKHLITATGQRVTLRCSPRSGDLSVYWYQQSLDQGLQFLIQYYNGEERAKGNILERFSAQQFPDLHSELNLSSLELGDSALYFCASSVTQQGSAFFGQGTRLTVV.